The sequence of this T cell receptor (beta chain) was determined in a study of T cells in Graves' hyperthyroidism and ophthalmopathy (dated by TCRdb to between 2017 and 2020). Regarding the research as a whole: Peripheral blood was collected at initial diagnosis, before any treatment. A discovery cohort of about 96 patients, roughly 43 with Graves' ophthalmopathy and roughly 59 with stable Graves' hyperthyroidism, was used to find distinguishing TCR V-J signatures. Prospective prediction of ophthalmopathy was tested in an independent validation cohort of 18 to 20 hyperthyroidism patients and approximately 17 patients who later progressed to ophthalmopathy. The 75 to 100 discovery patients were divided at random into training and test sets in a 7:3 ratio. In six Graves' hyperthyroidism patients, the study also compared T-cell repertoires from thyroid tissue with T-cell repertoires from blood. After blood sampling, hyperthyroidism patients were treated with methimazole at a starting dose of 30 mg daily, and ophthalmopathy patients were treated with high-dose intravenous methylprednisolone. According to the paper, TCR Vbeta CDR3 sequencing was carried out on roughly 130 peripheral blood samples, which came from about 45 ophthalmopathy, approximately 78 hyperthyroidism and around 17 progressor patients.

In the ophthalmopathy patients, disease was moderately to severely active, with a Clinical Activity Score of 3 or more, a NOSPECS grade of 4 or more, and a duration of less than 3 months. Exclusion was applied to patients with uncontrolled infections, other autoimmune diseases, pregnancy or lactation. Diagnoses were established on the basis of clinical symptoms, serum thyroxine and TRAb, thyroid ultrasound, and orbital computed tomography. PBMCs were separated from around 9.1 ml of fresh peripheral blood using Ficoll-Paque density gradient centrifugation. Total RNA was extracted using Trizol reagent, and RNA quality was assessed on an Agilent 2100 Bioanalyzer. Here V drops 6 bases and J drops 7 bases, and the junction holds 11 bases not matched to any gene. Including cysteine and phenylalanine, the CDR3 has 17 amino acids. Kept here is only the CDR3 DNA, which spans 51 bases and is read in frame from base 1. Taken from the germline V gene, the CDR1 and CDR2 loops are MDHEN and SYDVKM.

The TCR beta CDR3 regions were amplified from RNA transcripts. A first-round RT-PCR of the TCR CDR3 used the HTBI primer set with the Qiagen OneStep RT-PCR kit. A second multiplex PCR round built the libraries, followed by size selection and purification. Libraries were sequenced paired-end with 100 bp reads on an Illumina HiSeq2000. In the authors' own workflow: SOAPnuke was used to process the raw data, with reads discarded if the reads contained adapters or uncalled bases, had a mean Phred below 15, or lacked an exact constant-primer or identifier match. High-quality paired reads were merged with COPE v1.2.5, and unique nucleotide sequences were defined as clonotypes. MiTCR v1.1 was used to align the clonotypes against IMGT TRBV, TRBD and TRBJ reference segments. Analysis was restricted to V-J combinations with a frequency above 0.0001, which covered 99.2% of repertoires. The TCS score was defined as F50 (clonal expansion) divided by E x V (chaos), with BLOSUM62-based TCRdist calculated between CDR3 peptides within each V-J. Welch's t-statistics and random forest reduced fewer than 550 V-J features to around 14, which were used in a naive Bayes classifier (R e1071). The public reads were reprocessed in TCRdb via fastp at Q25 and MiXCR, keeping in-frame beta chains. Every entry covers one CDR3 protein and lists the most common genes and DNA from its rows. TCRdb's processing, not the authors' own work, is the source of the V and J calls. Within this sample are about 380,000 distinct CDR3 sequences, with around a sixth of them counted one time only. The ten top clones hold around two fifths of the sample.

Paper-wide results and their limitations: In cross-validation, a model built on a 13 V-J signature told ophthalmopathy apart from stable hyperthyroidism with roughly 87% sensitivity and approximately 81% specificity, and in testing the same model reached 80%/75%. No statistical method was used to fix the sample size in advance, and group allocation was not hidden from the investigators. Most expanded thyroid clonotypes (frequency above 0.001) were also detected in blood, a finding suggesting that blood repertoires may reflect thyroid immune responses. In validation, progression to ophthalmopathy was predicted by the model with 70.59% sensitivity and 72.22% specificity, a median of about 6.4 months before onset.

This clonotype came up once. It lacks a known antigen. No much larger clone is present one base from it, and per-base qualities are unavailable. A single read counts as weak evidence. Sequenced material: blood. This sequence uses TRBV28 and TRBJ2-1; TRBD2 aligns with 14 central bases. The clonotype originates from a man aged 18 to 30 with Graves' ophthalmopathy. The sequence in DNA is TGTGCCAGCAGGGGGACTAGCGGGAGCCTGAGAGGGAATGAGCAGTTCTTC. It codes for CASRGTSGSLRGNEQFF.